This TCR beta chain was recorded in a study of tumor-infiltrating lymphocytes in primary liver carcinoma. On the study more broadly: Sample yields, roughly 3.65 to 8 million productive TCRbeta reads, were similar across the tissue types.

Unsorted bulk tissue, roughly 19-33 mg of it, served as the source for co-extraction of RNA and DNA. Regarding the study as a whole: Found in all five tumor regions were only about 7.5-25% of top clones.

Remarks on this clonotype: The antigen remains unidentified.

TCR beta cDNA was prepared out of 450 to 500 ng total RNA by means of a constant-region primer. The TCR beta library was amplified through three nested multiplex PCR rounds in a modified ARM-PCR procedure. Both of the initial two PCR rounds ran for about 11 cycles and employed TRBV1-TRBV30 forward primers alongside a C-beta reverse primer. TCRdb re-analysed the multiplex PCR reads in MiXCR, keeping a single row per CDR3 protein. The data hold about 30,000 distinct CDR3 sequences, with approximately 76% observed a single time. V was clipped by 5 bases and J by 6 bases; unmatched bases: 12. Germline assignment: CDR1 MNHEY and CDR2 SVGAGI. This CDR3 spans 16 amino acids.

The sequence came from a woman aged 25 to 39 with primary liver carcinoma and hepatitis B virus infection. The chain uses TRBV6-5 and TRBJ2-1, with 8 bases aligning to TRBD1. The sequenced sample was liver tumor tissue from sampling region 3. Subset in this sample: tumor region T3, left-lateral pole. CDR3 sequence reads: CASSQKRDRILNEQFF. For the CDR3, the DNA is TGTGCCAGCAGTCAAAAACGGGACAGGATACTCAATGAGCAGTTCTTC.